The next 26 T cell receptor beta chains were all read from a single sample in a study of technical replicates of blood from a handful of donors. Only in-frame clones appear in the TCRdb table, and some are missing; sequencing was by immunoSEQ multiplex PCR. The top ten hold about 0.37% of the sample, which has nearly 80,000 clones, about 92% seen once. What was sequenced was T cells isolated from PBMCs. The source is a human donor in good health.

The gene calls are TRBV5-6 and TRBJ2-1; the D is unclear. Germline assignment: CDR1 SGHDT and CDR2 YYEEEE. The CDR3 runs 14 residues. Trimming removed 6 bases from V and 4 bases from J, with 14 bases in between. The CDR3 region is CASTFSQLYNEQFF. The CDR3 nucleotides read TGTGCCAGCACCTTTTCACAGCTGTACAATGAGCAGTTCTTC. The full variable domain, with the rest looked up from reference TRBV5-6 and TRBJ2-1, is DAGVTQSPTHLIKTRGQQVTLRCSPKSGHDTVSWYQQALGQGPQFIFQYYEEEERQRGNFPDRFSGHQFPNYSSELNVNALLLGDSALYLCASTFSQLYNEQFFGPGTRLTVL.

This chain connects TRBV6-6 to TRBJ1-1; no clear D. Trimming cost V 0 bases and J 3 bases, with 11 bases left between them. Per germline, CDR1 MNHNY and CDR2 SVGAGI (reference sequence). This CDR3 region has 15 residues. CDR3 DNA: TGTGCCAGCAGTTACTCGGCCCTTCGGGACACTGAAGCTTTCTTT. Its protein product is CASSYSALRDTEAFF.

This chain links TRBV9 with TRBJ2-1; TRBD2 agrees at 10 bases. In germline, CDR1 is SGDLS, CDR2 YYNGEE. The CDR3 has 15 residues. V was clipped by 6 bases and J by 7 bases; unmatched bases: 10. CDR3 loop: CASTMGLASQNEQFF. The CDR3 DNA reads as TGTGCCAGCACGATGGGACTAGCGTCTCAGAATGAGCAGTTCTTC.

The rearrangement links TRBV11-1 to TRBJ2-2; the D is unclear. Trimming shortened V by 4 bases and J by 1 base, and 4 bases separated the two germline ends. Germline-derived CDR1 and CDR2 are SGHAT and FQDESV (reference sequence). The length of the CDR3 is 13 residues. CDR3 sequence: CASSSGNTGELFF. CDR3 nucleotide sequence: TGTGCCAGCAGCTCCGGGAACACCGGGGAGCTGTTTTTT.

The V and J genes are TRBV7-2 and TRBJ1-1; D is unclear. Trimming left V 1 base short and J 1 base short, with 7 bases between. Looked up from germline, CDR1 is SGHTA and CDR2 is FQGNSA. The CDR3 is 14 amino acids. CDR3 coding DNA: TGTGCCAGCAGCTTAGGAGGGCGGAACACTGAAGCTTTCTTT. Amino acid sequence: CASSLGGRNTEAFF.

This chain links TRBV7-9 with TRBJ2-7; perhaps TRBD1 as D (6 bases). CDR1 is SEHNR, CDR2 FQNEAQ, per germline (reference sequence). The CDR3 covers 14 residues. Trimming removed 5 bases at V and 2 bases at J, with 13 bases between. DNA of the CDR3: TGTGCCAGCAGCACAACGGGACAACCCTACGAGCAGTACTTC. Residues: CASSTTGQPYEQYF.

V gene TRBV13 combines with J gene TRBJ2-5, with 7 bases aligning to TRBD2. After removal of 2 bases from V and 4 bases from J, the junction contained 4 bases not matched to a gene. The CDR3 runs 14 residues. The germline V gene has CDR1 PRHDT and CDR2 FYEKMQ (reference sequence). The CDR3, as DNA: TGTGCCAGCAGCTTACGCGGGAGAGGAGAGACCCAGTACTTC. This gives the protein CASSLRGRGETQYF. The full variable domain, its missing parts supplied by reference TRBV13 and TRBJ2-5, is AAGVIQSPRHLIKEKRETATLKCYPIPRHDTVYWYQQGPGQDPQFLISFYEKMQSDKGSIPDRFSAQQFSDYHSELNMSSLELGDSALYFCASSLRGRGETQYFGPGTRLLVL.

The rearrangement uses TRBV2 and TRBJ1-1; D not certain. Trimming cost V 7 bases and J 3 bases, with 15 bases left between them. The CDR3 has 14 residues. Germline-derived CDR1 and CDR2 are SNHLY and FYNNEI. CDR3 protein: CASIYEVRDTEAFF. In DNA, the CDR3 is TGTGCCAGCATCTACGAGGTTCGGGACACTGAAGCTTTCTTT.

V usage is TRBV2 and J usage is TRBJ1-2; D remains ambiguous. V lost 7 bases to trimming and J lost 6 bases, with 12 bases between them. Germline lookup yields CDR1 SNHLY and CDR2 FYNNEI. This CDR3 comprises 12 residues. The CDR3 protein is CASTLTGNGYTF. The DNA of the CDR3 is TGTGCCAGCACCCTCACCGGGAATGGCTACACCTTC.

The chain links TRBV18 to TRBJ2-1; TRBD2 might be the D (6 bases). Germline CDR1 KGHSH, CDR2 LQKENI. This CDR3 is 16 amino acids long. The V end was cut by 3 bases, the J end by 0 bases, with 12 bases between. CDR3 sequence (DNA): TGTGCCAGCTCACCCCAGAGACTAGACTCCTACAATGAGCAGTTCTTC. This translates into CASSPQRLDSYNEQFF.

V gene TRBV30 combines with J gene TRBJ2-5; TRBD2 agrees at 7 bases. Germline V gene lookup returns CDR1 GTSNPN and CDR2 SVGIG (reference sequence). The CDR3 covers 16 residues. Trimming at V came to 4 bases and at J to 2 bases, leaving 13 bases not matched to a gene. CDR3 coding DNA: TGTGCCTGGAACAATAAGCATACGGGAGGTCAAGAGACCCAGTACTTC. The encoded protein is CAWNNKHTGGQETQYF.

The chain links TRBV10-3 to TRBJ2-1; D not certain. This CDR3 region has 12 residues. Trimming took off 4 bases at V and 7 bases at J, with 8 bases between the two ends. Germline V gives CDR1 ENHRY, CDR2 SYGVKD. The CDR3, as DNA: TGTGCCATCAGTGGTGGAGAGAATGAGCAGTTCTTC. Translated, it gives CAISGGENEQFF.

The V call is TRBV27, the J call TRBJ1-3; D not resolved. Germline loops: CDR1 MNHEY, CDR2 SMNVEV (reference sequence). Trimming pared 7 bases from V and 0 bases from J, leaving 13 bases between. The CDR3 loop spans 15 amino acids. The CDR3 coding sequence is TGTGCCAGCAAGCCGACTTTCCCCTCTGGAAACACCATATATTTT. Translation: CASKPTFPSGNTIYF.

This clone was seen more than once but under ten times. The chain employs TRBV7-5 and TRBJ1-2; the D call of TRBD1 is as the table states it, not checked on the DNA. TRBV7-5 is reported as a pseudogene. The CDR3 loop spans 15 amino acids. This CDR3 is CVRSPQQGWNYGYTF. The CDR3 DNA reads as TGTGTCAGAAGCCCCCAGCAGGGGTGGAACTATGGCTACACCTTC.

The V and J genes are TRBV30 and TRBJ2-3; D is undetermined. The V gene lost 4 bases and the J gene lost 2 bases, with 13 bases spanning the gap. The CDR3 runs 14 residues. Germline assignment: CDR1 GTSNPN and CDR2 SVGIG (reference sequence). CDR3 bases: TGTGCCTGGAATTTCGTGAGAGACACAGATACGCAGTATTTT. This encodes CAWNFVRDTDTQYF.

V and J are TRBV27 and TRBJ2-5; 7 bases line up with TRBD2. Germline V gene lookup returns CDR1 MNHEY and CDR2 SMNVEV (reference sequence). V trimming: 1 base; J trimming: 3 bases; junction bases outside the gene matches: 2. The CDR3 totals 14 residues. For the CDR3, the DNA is TGTGCCAGCAGTTTATGGGCGGGAGAAGAGACCCAGTACTTC. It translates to CASSLWAGEETQYF.

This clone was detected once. CDR3 in DNA: TGTGCCAGCAGCCATATGGGGGCAGGGCAATTCTACGAGCAGTACTTC. Translation: CASSHMGAGQFYEQYF. The rearrangement joins TRBV28 to TRBJ2-7; tentative D call: TRBD1 (6 bases). The germline CDR1 and CDR2 sequences are MDHEN and SYDVKM. Trimming took 6 bases from V and 3 from J, leaving 21 bases between them. The CDR3 runs 16 residues.

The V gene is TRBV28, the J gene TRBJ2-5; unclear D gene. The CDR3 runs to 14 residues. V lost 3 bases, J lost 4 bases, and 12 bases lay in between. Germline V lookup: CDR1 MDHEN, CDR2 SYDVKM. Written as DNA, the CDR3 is TGTGCCAGCAGTTTTCGGGTCGATATAGAGACCCAGTACTTC. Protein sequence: CASSFRVDIETQYF.

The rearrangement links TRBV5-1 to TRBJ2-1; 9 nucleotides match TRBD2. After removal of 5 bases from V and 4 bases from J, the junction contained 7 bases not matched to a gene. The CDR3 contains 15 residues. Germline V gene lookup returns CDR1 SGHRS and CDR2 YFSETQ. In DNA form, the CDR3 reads TGCGCCAGCAGTTTTAGCGGGAGTAGGTACAATGAGCAGTTCTTC. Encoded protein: CASSFSGSRYNEQFF.

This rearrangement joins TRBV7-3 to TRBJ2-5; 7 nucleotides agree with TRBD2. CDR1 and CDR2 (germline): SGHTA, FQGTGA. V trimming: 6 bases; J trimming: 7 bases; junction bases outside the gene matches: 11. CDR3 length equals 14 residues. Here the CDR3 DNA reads TGTGCCAGCAGTCCAGGCGGGAGATATGTGACCCAGTACTTC. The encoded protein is CASSPGGRYVTQYF.

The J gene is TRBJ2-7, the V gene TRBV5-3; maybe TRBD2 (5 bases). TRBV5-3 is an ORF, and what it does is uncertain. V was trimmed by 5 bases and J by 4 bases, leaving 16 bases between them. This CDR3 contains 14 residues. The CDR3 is CARRHGVSGYEQYF. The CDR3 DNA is TGTGCCAGAAGGCACGGGGTCTCAGGTTACGAGCAGTACTTC.

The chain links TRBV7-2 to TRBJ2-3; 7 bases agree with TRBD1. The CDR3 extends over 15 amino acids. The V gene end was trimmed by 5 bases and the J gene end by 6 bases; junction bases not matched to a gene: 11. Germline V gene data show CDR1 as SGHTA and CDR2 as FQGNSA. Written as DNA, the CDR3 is TGTGCCAGCAGCACGAGACAGGGTAGGACGGATACGCAGTATTTT. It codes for CASSTRQGRTDTQYF.

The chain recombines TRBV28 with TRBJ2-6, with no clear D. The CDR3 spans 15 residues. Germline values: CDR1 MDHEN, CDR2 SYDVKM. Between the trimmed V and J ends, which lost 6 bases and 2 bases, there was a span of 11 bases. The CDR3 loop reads CASSPGTAGANVLTF. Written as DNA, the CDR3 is TGTGCCAGCAGCCCCGGTACCGCTGGGGCCAACGTCCTGACTTTC.

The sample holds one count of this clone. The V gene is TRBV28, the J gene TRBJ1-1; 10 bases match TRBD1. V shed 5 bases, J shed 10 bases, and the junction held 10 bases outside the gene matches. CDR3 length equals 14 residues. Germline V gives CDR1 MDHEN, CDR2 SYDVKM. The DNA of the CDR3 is TGTGCCAGCAGTCCCCCGGGACAGGGGCGGGGAGCTTTCTTT. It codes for CASSPPGQGRGAFF. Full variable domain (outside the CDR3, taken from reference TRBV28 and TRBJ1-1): DVKVTQSSRYLVKRTGEKVFLECVQDMDHENMFWYRQDPGLGLRLIYFSYDVKMKEKGDIPEGYSVSREKKERFSLILESASTNQTSMYLCASSPPGQGRGAFFGQGTRLTVV.

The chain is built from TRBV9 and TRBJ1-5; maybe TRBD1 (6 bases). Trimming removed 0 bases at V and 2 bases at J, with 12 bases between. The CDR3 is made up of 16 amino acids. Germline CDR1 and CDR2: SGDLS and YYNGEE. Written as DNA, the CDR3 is TGTGCCAGCAGCGTAGCGGCAGGGGATGGCAATCAGCCCCAGCATTTT. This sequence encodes CASSVAAGDGNQPQHF.

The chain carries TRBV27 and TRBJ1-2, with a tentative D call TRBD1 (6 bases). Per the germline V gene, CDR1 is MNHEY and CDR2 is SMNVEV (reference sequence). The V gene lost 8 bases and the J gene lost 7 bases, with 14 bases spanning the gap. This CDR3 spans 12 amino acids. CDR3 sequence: CASRGGAGGYTF. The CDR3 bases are TGTGCCAGCCGGGGGGGGGCTGGTGGCTACACCTTC.